The clone carrying this TCR beta chain was seen many times. Researchers made TCR beta libraries by using iRepertoire HTBI primers and running Arm-PCR on CDR3 regions. TCRdb reanalysed the multiplex PCR reads using MiXCR and keeps one entry per CDR3 protein. The sample has approximately 400,000 distinct CDR3 sequences, 20% to 25% seen once. These data are taken from a study of regulatory T cells in long-lasting Graves disease. The time point denotes: persistent/refractory GD, antithyroid drugs over 5 years with positive TRAb. After RNA was extracted from PBMCs, the TCR library was made from it. Germline V gives CDR1 MNHEY, CDR2 SMNVEV (reference sequence). V lost 7 bases and J lost 4; bases outside the gene matches: 9. The CDR3 runs to 14 residues.

The sequence was obtained from a female donor with Graves disease. This chain connects TRBV27 to TRBJ2-5; 7 positions match TRBD2. The sequences come from peripheral blood mononuclear cells (PBMCs), collected when the disease was refractory, from a patient treated with antithyroid drugs. The CDR3 DNA is TGTGCCAGCAAAACGGGGCGCGGGGGAGAGACCCAGTACTTC. Its translation is CASKTGRGGETQYF.